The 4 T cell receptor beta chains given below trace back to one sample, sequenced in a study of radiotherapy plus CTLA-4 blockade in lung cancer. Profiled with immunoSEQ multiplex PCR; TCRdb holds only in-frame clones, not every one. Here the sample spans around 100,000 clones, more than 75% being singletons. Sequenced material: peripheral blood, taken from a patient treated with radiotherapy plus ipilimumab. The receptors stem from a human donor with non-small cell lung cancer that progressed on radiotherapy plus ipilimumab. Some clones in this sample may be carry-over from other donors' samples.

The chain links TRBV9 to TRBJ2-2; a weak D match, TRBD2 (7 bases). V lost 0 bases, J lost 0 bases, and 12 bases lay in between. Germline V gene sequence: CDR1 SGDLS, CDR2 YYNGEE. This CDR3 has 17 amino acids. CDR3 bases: TGTGCCAGCAGCGTAGGCGGGGGCAATTCGAACACCGGGGAGCTGTTTTTT. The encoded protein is CASSVGGGNSNTGELFF.

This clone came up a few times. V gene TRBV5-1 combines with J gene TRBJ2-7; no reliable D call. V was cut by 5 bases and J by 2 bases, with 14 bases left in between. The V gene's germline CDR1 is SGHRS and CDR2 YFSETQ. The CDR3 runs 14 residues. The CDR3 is CASSIQSIPYEQYF. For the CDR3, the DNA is TGCGCCAGCAGTATCCAGTCTATCCCCTACGAGCAGTACTTC.

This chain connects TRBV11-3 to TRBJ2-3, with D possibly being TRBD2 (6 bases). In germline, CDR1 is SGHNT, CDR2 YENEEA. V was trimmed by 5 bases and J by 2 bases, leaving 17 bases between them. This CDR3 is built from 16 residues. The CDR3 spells CASSPQGLRTTDTQYF. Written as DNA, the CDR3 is TGTGCCAGCAGCCCCCAGGGACTCCGTACCACAGATACGCAGTATTTT. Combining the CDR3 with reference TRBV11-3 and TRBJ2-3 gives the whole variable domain EAGVVQSPRYKIIEKKQPVAFWCNPISGHNTLYWYLQNLGQGPELLIRYENEEAVDDSQLPKDRFSAERLKGVDSTLKIQPAELGDSAVYLCASSPQGLRTTDTQYFGPGTRLTVL.

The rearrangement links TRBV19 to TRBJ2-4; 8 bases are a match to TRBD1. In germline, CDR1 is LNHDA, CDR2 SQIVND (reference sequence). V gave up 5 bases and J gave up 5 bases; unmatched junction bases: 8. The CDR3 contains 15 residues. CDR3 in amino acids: CASSWATGAQNIQYF. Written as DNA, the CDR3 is TGTGCCAGTAGTTGGGCGACAGGGGCGCAAAACATTCAGTACTTC.